The 5 T cell receptor beta chains presented below share a single source sample, sequenced in a study of T cells in Graves' hyperthyroidism and ophthalmopathy. The source material, RNA transcripts, was used to amplify TCR beta CDR3 regions. An initial round of RT-PCR targeting the TCR CDR3 relied on the HTBI primer set. TCRdb called the multiplex PCR reads again in MiXCR, with one record for every CDR3 protein. Of about 350,000 distinct CDR3 sequences in the sample, roughly 13% were seen once. Sequencing was performed on blood. The receptor set was obtained from a woman in her forties with Graves' ophthalmopathy.

In its sample, this clonotype was seen many times. CDR3: CASREGWNEQFF. For the CDR3, the DNA is TGTGCCAGCAGAGAAGGATGGAATGAGCAGTTCTTC. The gene calls are TRBV27 and TRBJ2-1; D remains unclear. The V and J ends lost 6 bases and 7 bases respectively, with 10 bases between them. The length of the CDR3 is 12 residues. Germline lookup yields CDR1 MNHEY and CDR2 SMNVEV (reference sequence).

This clonotype was observed many times. The V call is TRBV11-2, the J call TRBJ2-1; a possible D gene is TRBD2 (5 bases). This CDR3 has 14 amino acids. Trimming removed 5 bases from V and 7 bases from J, with 15 bases in between. Germline lookup yields CDR1 SGHAT and CDR2 FQNNGV. For the CDR3, the DNA is TGTGCCAGCAGCCGGACGGGGTACTTAAATGAGCAGTTCTTC. It specifies CASSRTGYLNEQFF.

The rearrangement uses TRBV20-1 and TRBJ2-5, with 8 bases matching TRBD2. V gave up 3 bases and J gave up 7 bases; unmatched junction bases: 4. The CDR3 covers 12 residues. CDR1 is DFQATT, CDR2 SNEGSKA, per germline (reference sequence). CDR3 sequence: CSASGRAGTQYF. The CDR3 DNA follows: TGCAGTGCTAGCGGGAGGGCAGGGACCCAGTACTTC.

This clonotype was seen a few times. This chain links TRBV6-1 with TRBJ1-6, with a weak D call TRBD1 (5 bases). The CDR3 is 13 amino acids. Trimming removed 8 bases from V and 11 bases from J, with 16 bases in between. In germline, CDR1 is MNHNS, CDR2 SASEGT. CDR3 residues: CASAVWPGAPLHF. The DNA of the CDR3 is TGTGCCAGCGCGGTCTGGCCGGGGGCACCCCTCCACTTT.

V gene TRBV18 combines with J gene TRBJ1-5, with 7 positions matching TRBD1. Trimming removed 4 bases from V and 5 bases from J; junction bases left unmatched: 14. Per the germline V gene, CDR1 is KGHSH and CDR2 is LQKENI. The CDR3 length is 17 residues. In nucleotides, the CDR3 is TGTGCCAGCTCACTTCGCCTTGGGACAGAGAGGGATCAGCCCCAGCATTTT. Translation: CASSLRLGTERDQPQHF.